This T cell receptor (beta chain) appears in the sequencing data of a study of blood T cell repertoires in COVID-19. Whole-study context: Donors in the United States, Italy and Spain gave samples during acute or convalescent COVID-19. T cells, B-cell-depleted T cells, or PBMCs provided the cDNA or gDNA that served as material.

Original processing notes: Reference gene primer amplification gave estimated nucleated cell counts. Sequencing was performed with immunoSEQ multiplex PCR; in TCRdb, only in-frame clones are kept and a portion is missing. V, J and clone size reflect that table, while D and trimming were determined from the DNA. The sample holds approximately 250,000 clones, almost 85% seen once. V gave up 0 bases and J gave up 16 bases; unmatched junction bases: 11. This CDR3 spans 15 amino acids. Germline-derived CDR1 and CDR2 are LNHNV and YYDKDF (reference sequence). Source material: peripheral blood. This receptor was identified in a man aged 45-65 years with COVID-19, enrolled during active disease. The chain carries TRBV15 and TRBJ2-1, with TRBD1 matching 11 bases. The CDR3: CATSRDFGTGGLQFF. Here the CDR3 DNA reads TGTGCCACCAGCAGAGATTTTGGGACAGGGGGGCTCCAATTCTTC. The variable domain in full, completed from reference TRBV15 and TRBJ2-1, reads DAMVIQNPRYQVTQFGKPVTLSCSQTLNHNVMYWYQQKSSQAPKLLFHYYDKDFNNEADTPDNFQSRRPNTSFCFLDIRSPGLGDTAMYLCATSRDFGTGGLQFFGPGTRLTVL.